The 9 T cell receptor beta chains below come from one sample, sequenced in a study of OX40 agonist ivuxolimab in advanced cancers. Measured with immunoSEQ multiplex PCR; TCRdb has only the in-frame clones, and not every one. The table has tens of thousands of clones, 85% to 90% seen once; the top ten hold 4.5% to 6%. Sample: CD4+ or CD8+ T cells sorted from blood, taken in a trial of the OX40 agonist ivuxolimab. The receptor source for this set is an adult with an advanced solid tumor such as melanoma, head and neck, liver or kidney cancer.

This clone showed up just a few times. The germline gene is not matched at one end of the junction; a read error may be the cause. The chain has TRBV7-3 and TRBJ2-1; D ambiguous. This CDR3 comprises 18 residues. The germline V gene has CDR1 SGHTA and CDR2 FQGTGA. CDR3 sequence (DNA): TGTGCCAGCAGCCTAACCCCTTTTGGGGTTAGCTCCTACAATGAGCAGTTCTTC. As protein: CASSLTPFGVSSYNEQFF. Full variable domain (rest looked up from reference TRBV7-3 and TRBJ2-1): GAGVSQTPSNKVTEKGKYVELRCDPISGHTALYWYRQSLGQGPEFLIYFQGTGAADDSGLPNDRFFAVRPEGSVSTLKIQRTERGDSAVYLCASSLTPFGVSSYNEQFFGPGTRLTVL.

The chain couples TRBV18 to TRBJ1-4, with D hard to call. The CDR3 loop spans 15 amino acids. Germline V gene data show CDR1 as KGHSH and CDR2 as LQKENI. Between the trimmed V and J ends, which lost 3 bases and 0 bases, there was a span of 8 bases. The CDR3 protein is CASSPGVATNEKLFF. CDR3 in DNA: TGTGCCAGCTCACCGGGAGTCGCAACTAATGAAAAACTGTTTTTT. Complete variable domain (other parts from reference TRBV18 and TRBJ1-4): NAGVMQNPRHLVRRRGQEARLRCSPMKGHSHVYWYRQLPEEGLKFMVYLQKENIIDESGMPKERFSAEFPKEGPSILRIQQVVRGDSAAYFCASSPGVATNEKLFFGSGTQLSVL.

The chain couples TRBV7-9 to TRBJ2-7; TRBD2 matches 9 bases. Germline V gives CDR1 SEHNR, CDR2 FQNEAQ (reference sequence). This CDR3 has 15 residues. After removal of 3 bases from V and 5 bases from J, the junction contained 8 bases not matched to a gene. The CDR3, as DNA: TGTGCCAGCAGCTTGATTAGCGGGAGCCCAAACGAGCAGTACTTC. This translates into CASSLISGSPNEQYF.

The J gene is TRBJ2-5, the V gene TRBV5-1; the D gene could be TRBD1 or TRBD2 (7 bases each). CDR3 length equals 15 residues. V lost 4 bases and J lost 5, with 18 bases in between. Germline V gene lookup returns CDR1 SGHRS and CDR2 YFSETQ. The CDR3 coding sequence is TGCGCCAGCAGCCAGGGGGGCCCAGCGGGGGAGACCCAGTACTTC. Encoded protein: CASSQGGPAGETQYF. Full variable domain (outside the CDR3, taken from reference TRBV5-1 and TRBJ2-5): KAGVTQTPRYLIKTRGQQVTLSCSPISGHRSVSWYQQTPGQGLQFLFEYFSETQRNKGNFPGRFSGRQFSNSRSEMNVSTLELGDSALYLCASSQGGPAGETQYFGPGTRLLVL.

The genes are TRBV19 and TRBJ2-7; D remains unclear. Looked up from germline, CDR1 is LNHDA and CDR2 is SQIVND (reference sequence). The V end was cut by 2 bases, the J end by 1 base, with 9 bases between. The CDR3 is 14 residues long. The CDR3 sequence is CASSIRSKSYEQYF. Here the CDR3 DNA reads TGTGCCAGTAGTATAAGGTCCAAGTCCTACGAGCAGTACTTC.

J is TRBJ2-7 and V is TRBV2; 15 nucleotides align to TRBD2. V lost 6 bases and J lost 7; bases outside the gene matches: 7. CDR1 and CDR2 from the germline V gene are SNHLY and FYNNEI. The CDR3 consists of 15 residues. This CDR3 is CASRRTSGGAGEQYF. The CDR3, as DNA: TGTGCCAGCAGGCGGACTAGCGGGGGGGCGGGAGAGCAGTACTTC.

Here the CDR3 DNA reads TGTGCCAGTAGTATAGGCGGGGGGTCGAGCTCCTACAATGAGCAGTTCTTC. Amino acid sequence: CASSIGGGSSSYNEQFF. The chain combines TRBV19 with TRBJ2-1; 8 bases align to TRBD2. This CDR3 has 17 amino acids. Germline CDR1 reads LNHDA; CDR2 reads SQIVND (reference sequence). V lost 1 base to trimming and J lost 0 bases; unmatched junction nucleotides: 5.

The chain combines TRBV19 with TRBJ1-5; 7 bases fit TRBD1. Germline CDR1 is LNHDA and CDR2 is SQIVND (reference sequence). The CDR3 runs 16 residues. J was trimmed by 5 bases and V by 7 bases; bases with no gene match: 14. CDR3 sequence reads: CASKITGQPNDQPQHF. DNA for the CDR3: TGTGCCAGTAAAATCACGGGACAGCCTAACGATCAGCCCCAGCATTTT. Combining the CDR3 with reference TRBV19 and TRBJ1-5 gives the whole variable domain DGGITQSPKYLFRKEGQNVTLSCEQNLNHDAMYWYRQDPGQGLRLIYYSQIVNDFQKGDIAEGYSVSREKKESFPLTVTSAQKNPTAFYLCASKITGQPNDQPQHFGDGTRLSIL.

This chain uses TRBV25-1 with TRBJ1-3; no clear D. Germline V gene sequence: CDR1 MGHDK, CDR2 SYGVNS. Trimming took 6 bases from V and 0 from J, leaving 6 bases between them. The CDR3 covers 13 residues. The CDR3 loop is CASSYYSGNTIYF. CDR3 in DNA: TGTGCCAGCAGCTATTACTCTGGAAACACCATATATTTT.